This T cell receptor (beta chain) was found in a study of blood T cell repertoires in COVID-19. Overall study context: Sites across the United States, Italy and Spain contributed samples from acute and convalescent COVID-19. PBMCs, B-cell-depleted T cells, or T cells provided the cDNA or gDNA that made up the material.

The CDR3 runs to 13 residues. In germline, CDR1 is SQVTM, CDR2 ANQGSEA. The V end was cut by 7 bases, the J end by 3 bases, with 15 bases between. In the original processing: Amplified reference gene primers provided the basis for estimating nucleated cell counts. Sequencing used immunoSEQ multiplex PCR; TCRdb keeps in-frame clones, though not all of them. Clone size and the V and J calls come from that table; the DNA yielded D and trimming. The data contain just over 300,000 clones, roughly 87% of them singletons. Sequenced: peripheral blood. This rearrangement joins TRBV29-1 to TRBJ1-1; D gene unclear. The sequence came from a young man with active or convalescent COVID-19. The CDR3 coding sequence is TGCAGCGCCGGTTGGGGAGGTGACACTGAAGCTTTCTTT. Amino acid sequence: CSAGWGGDTEAFF.